This is a list of T cell receptor beta chains from one sample in a study of blood T cell repertoires in COVID-19. The repertoire was sequenced with immunoSEQ multiplex PCR; TCRdb's copy has only in-frame clones and lacks some. The data contain fewer than 500,000 clones, more than 85% of them singletons. Sequencing input: peripheral blood. These receptors were collected from a woman aged 30 to 39 with acute or convalescent COVID-19. The CDR3 runs from the conserved cysteine through the conserved F or W. A D gene is named only where the DNA matches it firmly. Clone size is stated in some rows and not others, as once, few, many or a class when expanded.

TRBV2	-	-	TRBJ2-7	TGTGCCAGCACACAGAGCTCCTACGAGCAGTACTTC	CASTQSSYEQYF
TRBV6-5	TRBD1	-	TRBJ2-7	TGTGCCAGCAGGAACAGGGGGCTGTTTAACGAGCAGTACTTC	CASRNRGLFNEQYF
TRBV6-1	TRBD1	-	TRBJ2-6	TGTGCCAGCAGTGTCGGGACAGCACGTAGCTCTGGGGCCAACGTCCTGACTTTC	CASSVGTARSSGANVLTF
TRBV15	-	-	TRBJ1-1	TGTGCCACCAATGTTCAGGGCGGGATGAACACTGAAGCTTTCTTT	CATNVQGGMNTEAFF
TRBV3-1/TRBV3-2	-	-	TRBJ2-3	TGTGCCAGCAGCCAAGCGGGAACAACAGATACGCAGTATTTT	CASSQAGTTDTQYF
TRBV7-6	TRBD1	-	TRBJ1-3	TGTGCCAGCAGCGTTACCGGGACAGGCTCTGGAAACACCATATATTTT	CASSVTGTGSGNTIYF
TRBV30	-	-	TRBJ1-3	TGTGCCTGGAGGCTGGGGGGTAGTCGAAACACCATATATTTT	CAWRLGGSRNTIYF
TRBV18	TRBD1	once	TRBJ1-2	TGTGCCAGCTCGGGCGGGACAGGGGATGGCTACACCTTC	CASSGGTGDGYTF
TRBV19	TRBD1	-	TRBJ2-2	TGTGCCAGTAAATTCTCGGACAGGCCACACACCGGGGAGCTGTTTTTT	CASKFSDRPHTGELFF
TRBV10-3	TRBD1	-	TRBJ1-1	TGTGCCATCCGGGACAGGCTGATGAACACTGAAGCTTTCTTT	CAIRDRLMNTEAFF
TRBV19	TRBD1	-	TRBJ1-2	TGTGCCAGTCATCCGGGACAGGGCGGCTATGGCTACACCTTC	CASHPGQGGYGYTF
TRBV19	-	-	TRBJ1-4	TGTGCCAGTAAATCAAATGAGGGACTCACAAGGGAAAAACTGTTTTTT	CASKSNEGLTREKLFF
TRBV5-1	TRBD2	-	TRBJ2-1	TGCGCCAGCAGCTTGTCCCCCTCCGACGGGGGGTACAATGAGCAGTTCTTC	CASSLSPSDGGYNEQFF
TRBV4-1	TRBD1	-	TRBJ2-7	TGCGCCAGCAGCCAGAACAGGGGTTACGAGCAGTACTTC	CASSQNRGYEQYF
TRBV6-5	-	-	TRBJ2-3	TGTGCCACCGAGACAGGCCCTCTCGCAGCTACGCAGTATTTT	CATETGPLAATQYF
TRBV2	-	-	TRBJ2-7	TGTGCCAGCAGTGACAGCTACGAGCAGTACTTC	CASSDSYEQYF
TRBV2	-	once	TRBJ1-1	TGTGCCAGGACATCGACAGGGAACACTGAAGCTTTCTTT	CARTSTGNTEAFF
TRBV5-6	-	-	TRBJ1-5	TGTGCCAGCAGCTTGGGCAGAAATCAGCCCCAGCATTTT	CASSLGRNQPQHF
TRBV6-6	-	-	TRBJ1-6	TGTGCCAGCACCTCACAAGGGGAAGAGTATTCACCCCTCCACTTT	CASTSQGEEYSPLHF